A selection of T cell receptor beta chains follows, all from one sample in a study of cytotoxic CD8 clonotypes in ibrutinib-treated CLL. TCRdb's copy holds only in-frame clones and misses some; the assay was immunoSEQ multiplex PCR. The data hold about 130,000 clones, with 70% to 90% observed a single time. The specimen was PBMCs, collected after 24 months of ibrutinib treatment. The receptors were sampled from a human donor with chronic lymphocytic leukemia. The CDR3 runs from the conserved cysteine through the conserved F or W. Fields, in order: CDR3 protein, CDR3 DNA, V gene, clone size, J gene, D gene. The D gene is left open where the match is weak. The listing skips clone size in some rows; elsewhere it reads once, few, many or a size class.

cdr3_aa: CASSQDFRSWGTDTQYF
cdr3_nt: TGCGCCAGCAGCCAAGATTTTCGCTCCTGGGGCACAGATACGCAGTATTTT
v_call: TRBV4-1
clone_size: -
j_call: TRBJ2-3
d_call: -

cdr3_aa: CASSLAAGGRGEEQYF
cdr3_nt: TGTGCCAGCAGCTTAGCCGCAGGGGGCAGGGGAGAAGAGCAGTACTTC
v_call: TRBV7-8
clone_size: once
j_call: TRBJ2-7
d_call: TRBD1

cdr3_aa: CASSPGLAGTGELFF
cdr3_nt: TGTGCCAGCAGCCCGGGACTAGCGGGCACCGGGGAGCTGTTTTTT
v_call: TRBV7-7
clone_size: -
j_call: TRBJ2-2
d_call: TRBD2

cdr3_aa: CASSLSVNTKTPYEQYF
cdr3_nt: TGTGCCAGCAGTTTAAGCGTAAACACCAAAACCCCCTACGAGCAGTACTTC
v_call: TRBV27
clone_size: -
j_call: TRBJ2-7
d_call: -

cdr3_aa: CSVGQGGHEQYF
cdr3_nt: TGCAGCGTTGGTCAGGGGGGACACGAGCAGTACTTC
v_call: TRBV29-1
clone_size: -
j_call: TRBJ2-7
d_call: -

cdr3_aa: CASSFPSGTAVYEQYF
cdr3_nt: TGTGCCAGCAGCTTCCCTTCCGGGACGGCGGTCTACGAGCAGTACTTC
v_call: TRBV7-9
clone_size: -
j_call: TRBJ2-7
d_call: -

cdr3_aa: CASSIGQWGIYGYTF
cdr3_nt: TGTGCCAGTAGTATAGGACAGTGGGGCATCTATGGCTACACCTTC
v_call: TRBV19
clone_size: -
j_call: TRBJ1-2
d_call: -

cdr3_aa: CASSLGWKGTDTQYF
cdr3_nt: TGCGCCAGCAGCTTGGGATGGAAGGGCACAGATACGCAGTATTTT
v_call: TRBV5-1
clone_size: -
j_call: TRBJ2-3
d_call: -

cdr3_aa: CASGQGTYEQYF
cdr3_nt: TGTGCCTCGGGACAGGGGACCTACGAGCAGTACTTC
v_call: TRBV30
clone_size: -
j_call: TRBJ2-7
d_call: TRBD1

cdr3_aa: CASSLLAGGRGRNEQFF
cdr3_nt: TGTGCCAGTAGTCTCCTAGCGGGAGGAAGGGGTAGGAATGAGCAGTTCTTC
v_call: TRBV19
clone_size: -
j_call: TRBJ2-1
d_call: TRBD2

cdr3_aa: CASSFIRLAGSKEQYF
cdr3_nt: TGTGCCAGCAGTTTCATCAGACTAGCGGGATCTAAGGAGCAGTACTTC
v_call: TRBV28
clone_size: -
j_call: TRBJ2-7
d_call: TRBD2

cdr3_aa: CASSVEGRRQEEQYF
cdr3_nt: TGTGCCAGCAGCGTAGAGGGCCGTCGCCAAGAAGAGCAGTACTTC
v_call: TRBV9
clone_size: -
j_call: TRBJ2-7
d_call: -

cdr3_aa: CASSRSNEQYF
cdr3_nt: TGTGCCAGCAGTCGGAGTAACGAGCAGTACTTC
v_call: TRBV6-6
clone_size: -
j_call: TRBJ2-7
d_call: -

cdr3_aa: CASSMEGPTAEAFF
cdr3_nt: TGTGCCAGCAGCATGGAAGGACCAACAGCTGAAGCTTTCTTT
v_call: TRBV5-6
clone_size: -
j_call: TRBJ1-1
d_call: -

cdr3_aa: CASSQDYPGSSYEQYF
cdr3_nt: TGCGCCAGCAGCCAAGATTATCCAGGAAGCTCCTACGAGCAGTACTTC
v_call: TRBV4-3
clone_size: -
j_call: TRBJ2-7
d_call: -

cdr3_aa: CASSIESGANVLTF
cdr3_nt: TGTGCCAGTAGCATAGAGTCTGGGGCCAACGTCCTGACTTTC
v_call: TRBV19
clone_size: -
j_call: TRBJ2-6
d_call: -

cdr3_aa: CASSFGGSYANTGELFF
cdr3_nt: TGCGCCAGCAGCTTCGGAGGGAGCTACGCGAACACCGGGGAGCTGTTTTTT
v_call: TRBV5-1
clone_size: -
j_call: TRBJ2-2
d_call: -

cdr3_aa: CASSIDEETYEQYF
cdr3_nt: TGTGCCAGTAGTATAGATGAGGAGACCTACGAGCAGTACTTC
v_call: TRBV19
clone_size: -
j_call: TRBJ2-7
d_call: -

cdr3_aa: CASSGQANTEAFF
cdr3_nt: TGTGCCAGCTCTGGGCAGGCGAACACTGAAGCTTTCTTT
v_call: TRBV6-5
clone_size: -
j_call: TRBJ1-1
d_call: -

cdr3_aa: CAISEYKGQDQPQHF
cdr3_nt: TGTGCCATCAGTGAGTATAAGGGGCAGGATCAGCCCCAGCATTTT
v_call: TRBV10-3
clone_size: -
j_call: TRBJ1-5
d_call: -

cdr3_aa: CASGPTGTAQETQYF
cdr3_nt: TGTGCTAGTGGTCCAACCGGGACAGCACAAGAGACCCAGTACTTC
v_call: TRBV12-5
clone_size: -
j_call: TRBJ2-5
d_call: TRBD1

cdr3_aa: CASSTYVGGKLF
cdr3_nt: TGTGCCAGCAGCACCTATGTGGGAGGGAAGCTCTTC
v_call: TRBV7-2
clone_size: -
j_call: TRBJ2-1
d_call: TRBD2

cdr3_aa: CASSLYLSGDEKLFF
cdr3_nt: TGCGCCAGCAGCTTGTACTTGTCAGGGGATGAAAAACTGTTTTTT
v_call: TRBV5-1
clone_size: -
j_call: TRBJ1-4
d_call: -

cdr3_aa: CASRQPTILYGYTF
cdr3_nt: TGTGCCAGCAGACAGCCCACGATACTCTATGGCTACACCTTC
v_call: TRBV28
clone_size: -
j_call: TRBJ1-2
d_call: -

cdr3_aa: CASSIGVFPPSQPQHF
cdr3_nt: TGTGCCAGTAGTATAGGAGTCTTCCCCCCCAGCCAGCCCCAGCATTTT
v_call: TRBV19
clone_size: -
j_call: TRBJ1-5
d_call: -

cdr3_aa: CASRETGAHYGYTF
cdr3_nt: TGTGCCAGCAGGGAAACCGGGGCCCACTATGGCTACACCTTC
v_call: TRBV6-5
clone_size: -
j_call: TRBJ1-2
d_call: -

cdr3_aa: CASSVPGLAGATGELFF
cdr3_nt: TGCGCCAGCAGCGTCCCGGGACTAGCGGGAGCCACCGGGGAGCTGTTTTTT
v_call: TRBV4-3
clone_size: -
j_call: TRBJ2-2
d_call: TRBD2

cdr3_aa: CASSLAGTGPSYEQYF
cdr3_nt: TGTGCCAGCAGCTTAGCTGGGACAGGTCCCTCCTACGAGCAGTACTTC
v_call: TRBV7-6
clone_size: -
j_call: TRBJ2-7
d_call: TRBD1

cdr3_aa: CASRYRGNSPLHF
cdr3_nt: TGTGCCAGCAGGTACAGGGGAAATTCACCCCTCCACTTT
v_call: TRBV6-5
clone_size: -
j_call: TRBJ1-6
d_call: TRBD1

cdr3_aa: CASSLLVGAVGYTF
cdr3_nt: TGTGCCAGCAGTTTATTAGTCGGAGCGGTTGGCTACACCTTC
v_call: TRBV28
clone_size: -
j_call: TRBJ1-2
d_call: -

cdr3_aa: CASREGDHYGYTF
cdr3_nt: TGCGCCAGCAGGGAAGGGGATCACTATGGCTACACCTTC
v_call: TRBV5-1
clone_size: -
j_call: TRBJ1-2
d_call: -

cdr3_aa: CASSFDRRIGGYTF
cdr3_nt: TGTGCCAGCAGTTTCGACCGACGGATAGGTGGCTACACCTTC
v_call: TRBV7-9
clone_size: -
j_call: TRBJ1-2
d_call: -

cdr3_aa: CASSFPNLGQGARLLYEQYF
cdr3_nt: TGTGCCAGCAGTTTCCCAAACTTGGGACAGGGGGCACGACTCCTCTACGAGCAGTACTTC
v_call: TRBV28
clone_size: few
j_call: TRBJ2-7
d_call: TRBD1